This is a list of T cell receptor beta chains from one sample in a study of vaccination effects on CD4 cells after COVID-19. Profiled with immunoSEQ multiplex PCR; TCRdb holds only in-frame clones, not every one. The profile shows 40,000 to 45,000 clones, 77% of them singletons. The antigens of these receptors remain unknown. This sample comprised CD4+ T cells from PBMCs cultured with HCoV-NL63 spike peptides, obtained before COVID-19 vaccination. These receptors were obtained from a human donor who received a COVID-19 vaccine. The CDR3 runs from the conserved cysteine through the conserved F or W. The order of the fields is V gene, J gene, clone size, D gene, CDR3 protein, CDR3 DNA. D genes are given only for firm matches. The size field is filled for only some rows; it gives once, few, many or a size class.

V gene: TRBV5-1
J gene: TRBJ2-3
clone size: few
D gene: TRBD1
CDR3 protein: CASSPFGTAGTDTQYF
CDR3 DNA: TGCGCCAGCAGCCCCTTTGGGACAGCGGGCACAGATACGCAGTATTTT

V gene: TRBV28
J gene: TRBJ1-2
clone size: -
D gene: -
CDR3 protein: CASSRETAYYGYTF
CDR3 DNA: TGTGCCAGCTCTCGAGAGACAGCTTATTATGGCTACACCTTC

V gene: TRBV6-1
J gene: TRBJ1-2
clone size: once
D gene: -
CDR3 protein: CASSESGQRDGYTF
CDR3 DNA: TGTGCCAGCAGTGAATCCGGTCAACGGGATGGCTACACCTTC

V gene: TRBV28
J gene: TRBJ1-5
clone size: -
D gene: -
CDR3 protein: CASIFSGGGQPQHF
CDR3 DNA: TGTGCCAGCATATTCTCCGGGGGCGGTCAGCCCCAGCATTTT

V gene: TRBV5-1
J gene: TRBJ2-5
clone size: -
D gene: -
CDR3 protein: CASSLPLGETQYF
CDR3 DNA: TGCGCCAGCAGCTTGCCCCTTGGAGAGACCCAGTACTTC

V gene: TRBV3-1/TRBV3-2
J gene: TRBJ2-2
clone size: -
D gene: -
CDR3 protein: CASSQVSGGSNTGELFF
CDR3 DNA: TGTGCCAGCAGCCAAGTTTCTGGGGGGTCTAACACCGGGGAGCTGTTTTTT

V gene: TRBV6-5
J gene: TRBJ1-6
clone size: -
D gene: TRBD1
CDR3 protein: CASSSMGQINSPLHF
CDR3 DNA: TGTGCCAGCAGCTCCATGGGACAGATTAATTCACCCCTCCACTTT

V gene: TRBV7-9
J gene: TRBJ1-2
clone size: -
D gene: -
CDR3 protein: CASSSAGAGYGYTF
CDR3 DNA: TGTGCCAGCAGCTCAGCGGGCGCGGGCTATGGCTACACCTTC

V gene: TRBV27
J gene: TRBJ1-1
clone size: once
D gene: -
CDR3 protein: CASSLFGSVNTEAFF
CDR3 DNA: TGTGCCAGCAGTTTATTCGGCAGCGTGAACACTGAAGCTTTCTTT

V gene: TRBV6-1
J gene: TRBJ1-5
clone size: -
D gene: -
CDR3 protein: CASSENRDQPQHF
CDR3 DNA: TGTGCCAGCAGTGAAAATCGCGATCAGCCCCAGCATTTT

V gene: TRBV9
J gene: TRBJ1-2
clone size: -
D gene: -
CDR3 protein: CASSGGREVSDGYTF
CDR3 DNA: TGTGCCAGCAGCGGAGGACGCGAGGTTTCGGATGGCTACACCTTC

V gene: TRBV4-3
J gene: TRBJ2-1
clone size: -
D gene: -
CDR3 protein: CASSQEGLNGVNEQFF
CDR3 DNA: TGCGCCAGCAGCCAAGAGGGGCTTAATGGGGTAAATGAGCAGTTCTTC

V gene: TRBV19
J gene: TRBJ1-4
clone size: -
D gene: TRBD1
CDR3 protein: CASSHDRGRVSGEKLFF
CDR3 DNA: TGTGCCAGTAGCCATGACAGGGGGCGCGTCTCAGGTGAAAAACTGTTTTTT

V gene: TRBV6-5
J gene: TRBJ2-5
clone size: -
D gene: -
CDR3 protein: CASSYSRVVETQYF
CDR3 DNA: TGTGCCAGCAGTTACTCGCGCGTAGTGGAGACCCAGTACTTC

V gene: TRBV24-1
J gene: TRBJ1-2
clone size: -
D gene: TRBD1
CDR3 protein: CATSDSGQEFLSYTF
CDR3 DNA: TGTGCCACCAGTGATTCCGGACAGGAATTTTTGAGCTACACCTTC

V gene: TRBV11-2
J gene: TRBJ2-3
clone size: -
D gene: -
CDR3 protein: CASSLSFQGYYSYF
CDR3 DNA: TGTGCCAGCAGCTTATCTTTCCAGGGGTACTATTCGTATTTT

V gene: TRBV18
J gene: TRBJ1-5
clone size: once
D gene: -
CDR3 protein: CASSRDRNQPQHF
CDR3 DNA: TGTGCCAGCTCACGCGACAGAAATCAGCCCCAGCATTTT